A single sample gave rise to the 13 T cell receptor beta chains below, sequenced in a study of T cell changes during pregnancy in multiple sclerosis. Sequenced by immunoSEQ multiplex PCR; TCRdb stores in-frame clones only, minus some. The sample shows about 50,000 clones, around 93% of them seen only once. Sequenced here: CD8+ T cells from peripheral blood mononuclear cells, sampled after pregnancy. Every receptor here comes from a female donor with multiple sclerosis, enrolled in a pregnancy study.

The chain carries TRBV6-5 and TRBJ1-3; the match to TRBD1 covers 10 bases. Losses at the gene ends were 4 bases for V and 3 bases for J; bases not matched to a gene: 6. The CDR3 has 16 residues. Germline-derived CDR1 and CDR2 are MNHEY and SVGAGI. CDR3 in amino acids: CASSSSRDRGGNTIYF. CDR3 nucleotide sequence: TGTGCCAGCAGTTCGAGCCGGGACAGGGGTGGAAACACCATATATTTT.

V and J are TRBV29-1 and TRBJ1-4, with a weak D call TRBD1 (6 bases). V was trimmed by 5 bases and J by 0 bases, leaving 28 bases between them. Looked up from germline, CDR1 is SQVTM and CDR2 is ANQGSEA. The CDR3 runs to 20 residues. CDR3 in amino acids: CSVLLGVGAGDRSTNEKLFF. CDR3 bases: TGCAGCGTTTTGTTAGGGGTCGGGGCAGGGGATCGGTCAACTAATGAAAAACTGTTTTTT.

The gene calls are TRBV5-4 and TRBJ2-7; TRBD2 is a possible D gene (5 bases). This CDR3 region has 18 residues. The germline CDR1 and CDR2 sequences are SGHNT and YYREEE (reference sequence). Deletions cut 3 bases from V and 3 bases from J, with 25 bases between. The CDR3 DNA is TGTGCCAGCAGCTCCACTACTCCGGGATCGACGCCGATCTACGAGCAGTACTTC. It specifies CASSSTTPGSTPIYEQYF.

CDR3 in amino acids: CASSLPGSTGELFF. CDR3 sequence (DNA): TGCGCCAGCAGCTTGCCGGGAAGCACCGGGGAGCTGTTTTTT. The chain uses TRBV5-1 and TRBJ2-2; D perhaps matches TRBD2 (5 bases). The germline V gene encodes CDR1 SGHRS and CDR2 YFSETQ. V lost 1 base, J lost 4 bases, and 8 bases lay in between. The CDR3 contains 14 residues.

The chain carries TRBV27 and TRBJ2-5; 9 nucleotides agree with TRBD1. The CDR3 length is 17 residues. Trimming removed 2 bases from V and 3 bases from J; junction bases left unmatched: 10. The germline CDR1 and CDR2 sequences are MNHEY and SMNVEV (reference sequence). CDR3 region: CASSLRVRTGVEETQYF. CDR3 in DNA: TGTGCCAGCAGTTTACGCGTCCGGACAGGGGTGGAAGAGACCCAGTACTTC.

The V gene is TRBV5-1, the J gene TRBJ2-7; a weak D match, TRBD1 (6 bases). The germline CDR1 and CDR2 sequences are SGHRS and YFSETQ. This CDR3 has 13 residues. The V gene lost 1 base and the J gene lost 1 base, with 6 bases spanning the gap. In DNA form, the CDR3 reads TGCGCCAGCAGCTTGACAGGGTCCTACGAGCAGTACTTC. Its translation: CASSLTGSYEQYF.

The chain employs TRBV7-6 and TRBJ2-2; a possible D gene is TRBD2 (5 bases). The CDR3 is 15 amino acids. V lost 1 base and J lost 4, with 10 bases in between. Per germline, CDR1 SGHVS and CDR2 FNYEAQ. CDR3 coding DNA: TGTGCCAGCAGCTTAGGGGAAGCGGTCACCGGGGAGCTGTTTTTT. Its translation is CASSLGEAVTGELFF.

This clone occurred once. The genes are TRBV6-5 and TRBJ2-1; 10 bases agree with TRBD2. With V trimmed by 0 bases and J by 9 bases, 5 bases remained unmatched. The V gene's germline CDR1 is MNHEY and CDR2 SVGAGI. This CDR3 region has 15 residues. In DNA form, the CDR3 reads TGTGCCAGCAGTTACTCGAGCGGGGGGGCATCTGAGCAGTTCTTC. Its protein is CASSYSSGGASEQFF.

DNA of the CDR3: TGTGCCAGTAGTATCGGTAGCGGGGGATACAATGAGCAGTTCTTC. Translation gives CASSIGSGGYNEQFF. The V call is TRBV19, the J call TRBJ2-1; 9 bases line up with TRBD2. Trimming at V came to 3 bases and at J to 4 bases, leaving 4 bases not matched to a gene. CDR3 length: 15 amino acids. CDR1 and CDR2 from the germline V gene are LNHDA and SQIVND (reference sequence).

The gene calls are TRBV6-6 and TRBJ2-3, with 7 bases lining up with TRBD1. The trim removed 6 bases at V and 2 bases at J, leaving 11 bases unmatched. This CDR3 region has 16 residues. Per the germline V gene, CDR1 is MNHNY and CDR2 is SVGAGI (reference sequence). The DNA of the CDR3 is TGTGCCAGCAGGGTTAGTAGGACAGGCGACACAGATACGCAGTATTTT. Protein: CASRVSRTGDTDTQYF.

This sequence joins TRBV7-8 and TRBJ2-3, with 10 bases identical to TRBD1. Trimming at V came to 6 bases and at J to 3 bases, leaving 6 bases not matched to a gene. The germline V gene has CDR1 SGHVS and CDR2 FQNEAQ. This CDR3 region has 15 residues. CDR3 in DNA: TGTGCCAGCAGTCCGGGACAGGGGTTAACAGATACGCAGTATTTT. Translated: CASSPGQGLTDTQYF. Combining the CDR3 with reference TRBV7-8 and TRBJ2-3 gives the whole variable domain GAGVSQSPRYKVAKRGQDVALRCDPISGHVSLFWYQQALGQGPEFLTYFQNEAQLDKSGLPSDRFFAERPEGSVSTLKIQRTQQEDSAVYLCASSPGQGLTDTQYFGPGTRLTVL.

As regards this clone: Other DNA sequences in this sample translate to the same CDR3. This chain connects TRBV14 to TRBJ2-7, with D possibly TRBD2 on 6 matching bases. In germline, CDR1 is SGHDN, CDR2 FVKESK. V lost 3 bases to trimming and J lost 3 bases, with 6 bases between them. The CDR3 has 12 residues. Written as DNA, the CDR3 is TGTGCCAGCAGCCAGGGGGGCTACGAGCAGTACTTC. Encoded protein: CASSQGGYEQYF.

The V call is TRBV7-9, the J call TRBJ2-1; 10 bases map to TRBD2. The CDR3 totals 15 residues. The junction had 3 bases not matched to a gene; V was cut back by 5 bases and J by 2 bases. CDR1 is SEHNR and CDR2 is FQNEAQ in the germline V gene (reference sequence). This CDR3 is CASSASGGAYNEQFF. The CDR3 region has the DNA TGTGCCAGCAGCGCGAGCGGGGGGGCCTACAATGAGCAGTTCTTC.